This TCR beta chain was identified during a study of T cell responses to AZD1222 COVID-19 vaccine. Findings and caveats of the study: Among the donors, most were white British and more were female, and clonal diversity was possibly underestimated.

CDR3 length: 13 residues. V was trimmed by 4 bases and J by 8 bases, leaving 15 bases between them. Looked up from germline, CDR1 is SGDLS and CDR2 is YYNGEE. Remarks on this clone: The target antigen is unknown.

Clones were read by immunoSEQ multiplex PCR, and TCRdb kept only the in-frame ones, dropping some. Of about 100,000 clones in the sample, about 86% were seen once. The rearrangement joins TRBV9 to TRBJ1-2; D unclear. The source is an adult in good health. The material sequenced was peripheral blood, taken on day 0 of AZD1222 vaccination. The DNA of the CDR3 is TGTGCCAGCAGCCCACGATTGCTGGACGGCTACACCTTC. Protein product: CASSPRLLDGYTF.